This entry is about one T cell receptor beta chain. Its matching antigen is unknown. 60 Vbeta and 13 Jbeta primers were used in PCR. Sequencing used immunoSEQ multiplex PCR; TCRdb keeps in-frame clones, though not all of them. Of about 110,000 clones in the sample, 75% are singletons; the top ten hold 2.5% to 3%. The data were taken from a study of cytomegalovirus exposure and HLA in healthy donors. About the study: Approximately 190 million T cells yielded some 100 million unique TCR beta sequences, as an earlier analysis found. Study outcomes and limitations: Donors were assumed by presence/absence analyses to have roughly uniform sequencing depth. Later analysis found that TCR beta chains associated with HLA were more clonally expanded than other, equally common chains.

Germline V gene lookup returns CDR1 KGHSH and CDR2 LQKENI. J lost 2 bases, V lost 3 bases, and 4 bases had no gene match. The CDR3 is 16 residues long. The sequenced material came from PBMCs. The sequence derives from a male donor in good health and CMV-seropositive. The chain carries TRBV18 and TRBJ2-2, with TRBD2 identical over 9 bases. This chain's CDR3 is CASSPRLADNTGELFF. As DNA, the CDR3 is TGTGCCAGCTCACCCAGACTAGCGGATAACACCGGGGAGCTGTTTTTT.